Listed here are 31 T cell receptor beta chains from one sample, sequenced in a study of Ad26.COV2.S vaccination and SARS-CoV-2 variants. The sample's treatment: over 15 received Ad26.COV2.S at low or high dose, single or two shots; several received placebo; per-sample allocation not given. Repertoires come from day 63 after the first vaccine or placebo injection. TCRdb's copy holds only in-frame clones and misses some; the assay was immunoSEQ multiplex PCR. The sample lists some 350,000 clones; 90% were seen once. Material: peripheral blood, obtained in a trial of Ad26.COV2.S vaccine versus placebo. The receptor source for this set is a person aged 18-60 years who received the Ad26.COV2.S COVID-19 vaccine or a placebo.

The rearrangement joins TRBV29-1 to TRBJ2-2; 12 nucleotides align to TRBD2. The CDR3 contains 15 residues. V lost 7 bases to trimming and J lost 5 bases; unmatched junction nucleotides: 8. The germline gives CDR1 SQVTM, CDR2 ANQGSEA. The DNA of the CDR3 is TGCAGCGCCCAGGGACTAGCGGGTGGGACCGGGGAGCTGTTTTTT. Encoded protein: CSAQGLAGGTGELFF.

This chain joins TRBV7-9 and TRBJ2-5; no clear D. The CDR3 sequence is 12 residues long. With 5 bases removed from V and 2 bases from J, the gap between germline ends came to 6 bases. Looked up from germline, CDR1 is SEHNR and CDR2 is FQNEAQ (reference sequence). The CDR3 nucleotides read TGTGCCAGCAGCCTGGGGCAAGAGACCCAGTACTTC. Its translation: CASSLGQETQYF.

The genes are TRBV28 and TRBJ1-2; D is unclear. Germline CDR1 is MDHEN and CDR2 is SYDVKM. The V and J ends lost 3 bases and 0 bases respectively, with 2 bases between them. This CDR3 has 12 residues. The CDR3 nucleotides read TGTGCCAGCAGTTTGACTAACTATGGCTACACCTTC. Translating it yields CASSLTNYGYTF.

This clone was recorded only once. This chain uses TRBV13 with TRBJ2-7; the D gene could be TRBD1 or TRBD2 (5 bases each). V lost 4 bases, J lost 0 bases, and 16 bases lay in between. The CDR3 consists of 16 residues. Per the germline V gene, CDR1 is PRHDT and CDR2 is FYEKMQ (reference sequence). The CDR3 loop reads CASSSLRDGASYEQYF. CDR3 bases: TGTGCCAGCAGCTCCCTCCGGGACGGAGCCTCCTACGAGCAGTACTTC.

This clone was recorded only once. The CDR3 is CAWSEGLGTDTQYF. CDR3 coding DNA: TGTGCCTGGAGTGAAGGGTTAGGCACAGATACGCAGTATTTT. This sequence joins TRBV30 and TRBJ2-3; the D is unclear. Germline CDR1 is GTSNPN and CDR2 is SVGIG (reference sequence). The CDR3 length is 14 residues. Trimming removed 1 base at V and 1 base at J, with 9 bases between.

CDR3 DNA sequence: TGTGCCAGCAGTTACGAGAACGAGCAGTACTTC. It translates to CASSYENEQYF. The V call is TRBV6-2 or TRBV6-3, the J call TRBJ2-7; no reliable D call. Deletions cut 2 bases from V and 5 bases from J, with 4 bases between. CDR1 and CDR2 (germline): MNHEY, SVGEGT. The CDR3 runs to 11 residues.

The chain recombines TRBV4-3 with TRBJ1-6; tentatively, D is TRBD1 (6 bases). Trimming cost V 2 bases and J 8 bases, with 13 bases left between them. Germline V gene data show CDR1 as LGHNA and CDR2 as YSLEER. The CDR3 sequence is 15 residues long. In DNA form, the CDR3 reads TGCGCCAGCAGCCAAACAGGGTTTTTTGATTCACCCCTCCACTTT. It codes for CASSQTGFFDSPLHF.

The J gene is TRBJ1-2, the V gene TRBV5-8; D not certain. The germline V gene has CDR1 SGHTS and CDR2 YDEGEE. The CDR3 spans 19 residues. V was cut by 4 bases and J by 5 bases, with 30 bases left in between. The CDR3 sequence is CASSPYIGLREDGRYGYTF. In DNA form, the CDR3 reads TGTGCCAGCAGCCCCTATATTGGGTTGAGGGAGGACGGCCGTTATGGCTACACCTTC.

This sequence joins TRBV19 and TRBJ1-2; no clear D gene. The V and J ends lost 11 bases and 3 bases respectively, with 16 bases between them. Germline V CDR1 and CDR2: LNHDA, SQIVND (reference sequence). There are 13 residues in the CDR3. The CDR3 protein is CAGSDGPYYGYTF. The CDR3 DNA sequence: TGTGCCGGGTCGGACGGTCCTTACTATGGCTACACCTTC. The variable domain in full, completed from reference TRBV19 and TRBJ1-2, reads DGGITQSPKYLFRKEGQNVTLSCEQNLNHDAMYWYRQDPGQGLRLIYYSQIVNDFQKGDIAEGYSVSREKKESFPLTVTSAQKNPTAFYLCAGSDGPYYGYTFGSGTRLTVV.

This chain connects TRBV4-3 to TRBJ1-4; 7 bases are a match to TRBD1. The CDR3 extends over 18 amino acids. CDR1 LGHNA and CDR2 YSLEER come from the germline V gene. Losses at the gene ends were 0 bases for V and 3 bases for J; bases not matched to a gene: 10. The CDR3 loop reads CASSQESGPGTANEKLFF. DNA for the CDR3: TGCGCCAGCAGCCAAGAAAGCGGACCTGGGACAGCTAATGAAAAACTGTTTTTT.

Note on this clone: Other nucleotide sequences from this sample produce the same CDR3. CDR3 bases: TGTGCCAGTAGTATCTCGGAGGGGACTGAAGCTTTCTTT. This encodes CASSISEGTEAFF. The rearrangement uses TRBV19 and TRBJ1-1; perhaps TRBD1 as D (5 bases). Germline V gene data show CDR1 as LNHDA and CDR2 as SQIVND (reference sequence). V lost 3 bases and J lost 5, with 10 bases in between. The CDR3 extends over 13 amino acids.

This sequence joins TRBV11-3 and TRBJ2-3; the match to TRBD2 covers 12 bases. This CDR3 contains 19 residues. Germline lookup yields CDR1 SGHNT and CDR2 YENEEA. The ends lost 4 bases at V and 5 bases at J; junction bases unmatched: 16. The CDR3 loop reads CASSSQTDGLAGLGDTQYF. The CDR3 DNA sequence: TGTGCCAGCAGCTCCCAAACGGACGGACTAGCGGGGTTGGGAGATACGCAGTATTTT.

The CDR3 coding sequence is TGTGCCAGCAGTTTGATTCGGGGTAGTAGCTATGGCTACACCTTC. The encoded protein is CASSLIRGSSYGYTF. J is TRBJ1-2 and V is TRBV6-5; D is unclear. V lost 4 bases to trimming and J lost 4 bases, with 16 bases between them. This CDR3 region has 15 residues. CDR1 MNHEY and CDR2 SVGAGI come from the germline V gene.

CDR3 sequence (DNA): TGTGCCAGCAGCCAAGATAAGGGTGGGCGAGTGGCTTTCTTT. As protein: CASSQDKGGRVAFF. The rearrangement uses TRBV3-1 (or the pseudogene TRBV3-2) and TRBJ1-1; the D is unclear. The ends were cut back, 0 bases at V and 11 bases at J, with 16 bases in the middle. The CDR3 runs to 14 residues. In germline, CDR1 is LGHDT, CDR2 YNNKEL (reference sequence).

V gene TRBV5-6 combines with J gene TRBJ2-2; TRBD1 is a possible D gene (5 bases). The germline CDR1 and CDR2 sequences are SGHDT and YYEEEE. The CDR3 loop spans 16 amino acids. V was clipped by 4 bases and J by 5 bases, with 18 bases between them. The CDR3 sequence is CASSGNRLPITGELFF. CDR3 DNA: TGTGCCAGCAGCGGTAACAGGTTACCAATTACCGGGGAGCTGTTTTTT.

The chain is built from TRBV25-1 and TRBJ1-6, with unresolved D. Trimming left V 10 bases short and J 9 bases short, with 16 bases between. This CDR3 contains 13 residues. Germline lookup yields CDR1 MGHDK and CDR2 SYGVNS. CDR3 sequence (DNA): TGTGCCACCACCGGGCCATCCGGTTCACCCCTCCACTTT. Amino acids: CATTGPSGSPLHF.

J is TRBJ2-1 and V is TRBV5-5; no clear D. V gave up 4 bases and J gave up 10 bases, with 12 bases separating them. Germline V gives CDR1 SGHKS, CDR2 YYEKEE (reference sequence). CDR3 length: 12 residues. DNA for the CDR3: TGTGCCAGCAGCCTGGACCCCGGAGAGCAGTTCTTC. Amino acid sequence: CASSLDPGEQFF.

This chain connects TRBV19 to TRBJ2-3; 11 nucleotides align to TRBD2. Trimming took 9 bases from V and 2 from J; bases not matched to a gene: 4. The CDR3 is 14 amino acids. Germline values: CDR1 LNHDA, CDR2 SQIVND (reference sequence). CDR3 DNA: TGTGCCAGCCAGACTAGCGGGATCACAGATACGCAGTATTTT. It is translated as CASQTSGITDTQYF.

The sample holds a few counts of this clone. This specimen includes other DNA sequences encoding the same CDR3. This sequence joins TRBV6-5 and TRBJ1-5; D gene uncertain. CDR1 is MNHEY, CDR2 SVGAGI, per germline. This CDR3 comprises 13 residues. Deletions cut 3 bases from V and 3 bases from J, with 6 bases between. CDR3 bases: TGTGCCAGCAGTTATGGGGTCAATCAGCCCCAGCATTTT. This encodes CASSYGVNQPQHF.

The rearrangement uses TRBV5-1 and TRBJ2-5; D unresolved. The CDR3 runs to 11 residues. The V and J ends lost 1 base and 5 bases respectively, with 3 bases between them. Germline CDR1 SGHRS, CDR2 YFSETQ. The DNA for the CDR3 is TGCGCCAGCAGCTTGCATGAGACCCAGTACTTC. This translates into CASSLHETQYF.

The chain carries TRBV27 and TRBJ2-7; D possibly matches TRBD1 or TRBD2 (6 bases each). The CDR3 sequence is 15 residues long. Germline CDR1 reads MNHEY; CDR2 reads SMNVEV (reference sequence). V lost 3 bases and J 6 bases, leaving 18 bases between the germline ends. The CDR3 DNA follows: TGTGCCAGCAGTTTGATGGGGGGCCCCATGGGCGAGCAGTACTTC. Encoded protein: CASSLMGGPMGEQYF.

The rearrangement uses TRBV6-5 and TRBJ2-5; D unclear. CDR1 MNHEY and CDR2 SVGAGI come from the germline V gene. The CDR3 is 16 residues long. V dropped 3 bases and J dropped 7 bases, with 21 bases sitting between them. Here the CDR3 reads CASSYSTSWESRTQYF. The CDR3 nucleotides are TGTGCCAGCAGTTATTCGACAAGTTGGGAATCGAGGACCCAGTACTTC.

The chain has TRBV6-2 or TRBV6-3 and TRBJ2-7; D gene uncertain. The CDR3 consists of 14 residues. CDR1 MNHEY and CDR2 SVGEGT come from the germline V gene. The V gene lost 2 bases and the J gene lost 9 bases, with 17 bases spanning the gap. The CDR3 sequence is CASSYQDVPVGQYV. CDR3 DNA: TGTGCCAGCAGTTACCAGGACGTCCCGGTGGGGCAGTACGTC.

This chain joins TRBV11-2 and TRBJ1-1; D remains ambiguous. The germline CDR1 and CDR2 sequences are SGHAT and FQNNGV. The CDR3 sequence is 15 residues long. V lost 7 bases and J lost 4, with 19 bases in between. The CDR3: CASTSAEWSGTEAFF. The CDR3 nucleotides read TGTGCCAGCACTTCCGCCGAGTGGTCGGGCACTGAAGCTTTCTTT.

The genes are TRBV7-3 and TRBJ1-1, with D possibly matching TRBD1 (5 bases). Deletions cut 5 bases from V and 8 bases from J, with 12 bases between. Germline V gene lookup returns CDR1 SGHTA and CDR2 FQGTGA. CDR3 length: 12 amino acids. This chain's CDR3 is CASSPGPGEAFF. CDR3 nucleotide sequence: TGTGCCAGCAGCCCAGGGCCAGGAGAAGCTTTCTTT.

The chain recombines TRBV6-2 or TRBV6-3 with TRBJ1-2; TRBD1 matches 10 bases. This CDR3 has 15 amino acids. Germline CDR1 reads MNHEY; CDR2 reads SVGEGT. V dropped 2 bases and J dropped 7; count of bases not matched to a gene: 7. The CDR3 is CASSYGTGVNGGYTF. DNA for the CDR3: TGTGCCAGCAGTTACGGGACAGGGGTAAACGGTGGCTACACCTTC.

The chain couples TRBV11-2 to TRBJ2-5; 10 nucleotides agree with TRBD1. Germline lookup yields CDR1 SGHAT and CDR2 FQNNGV. CDR3 size: 14 residues. The J segment lost 9 bases and the V segment lost 5 bases, leaving 9 bases of the junction unmatched. The CDR3 reads CASSGTGVRVAQYF. For the CDR3, the DNA is TGTGCCAGCAGCGGGACAGGGGTGAGAGTAGCCCAGTACTTC.

V and J are TRBV27 and TRBJ2-5, with D perhaps TRBD2 (7 bases). V was trimmed by 2 bases and J by 5 bases, leaving 15 bases between them. CDR1 and CDR2 from the germline V gene are MNHEY and SMNVEV (reference sequence). The CDR3 length is 15 residues. CDR3 region: CASSLGGGRVETQYF. CDR3 in DNA: TGTGCCAGCAGTTTAGGGGGGGGGCGGGTCGAGACCCAGTACTTC.

The chain carries TRBV14 and TRBJ2-3, with D possibly being TRBD1 (6 bases). The germline V and J ends were trimmed by 0 bases and 6 bases, with 19 bases remaining between them. Germline V gene data show CDR1 as SGHDN and CDR2 as FVKESK. The CDR3 runs 17 residues. CDR3 sequence (DNA): TGTGCCAGCAGCCAAGATTACGGACAGATTAAAACGGATACGCAGTATTTT. The encoded protein is CASSQDYGQIKTDTQYF.

V usage is TRBV6-1 and J usage is TRBJ1-2; D is uncertain. Germline CDR1 and CDR2: MNHNS and SASEGT. V dropped 0 bases and J dropped 6 bases, with 5 bases sitting between them. The CDR3 spans 12 residues. DNA of the CDR3: TGTGCCAGCAGTGAAGCCCTTGATGGCTACACCTTC. It translates to CASSEALDGYTF.

The V and J genes are TRBV29-1 and TRBJ2-6, with 10 bases lining up with TRBD1. The CDR3 is 16 residues long. The V gene end was trimmed by 5 bases and the J gene end by 4 bases; junction bases not matched to a gene: 8. The germline CDR1 and CDR2 sequences are SQVTM and ANQGSEA. The CDR3 spells CSVYPGQGSGANVLTF. The CDR3 DNA is TGCAGCGTTTACCCGGGACAGGGGAGCGGGGCCAACGTCCTGACTTTC.